This entry lists 17 T cell receptor beta chains sequenced from one sample in a study of human T cells and chemical hapten exposure. The time point here: patch test 3, about 24 weeks after DPC sensitization. Treatment defined: therapeutic diphenylcyclopropenone sensitization with weekly scalp DPC. TCRdb independently ran MiXCR on the RACE reads; one entry per CDR3 protein. This table holds over 100,000 distinct CDR3 sequences, roughly 12% found once. This material consisted of whole blood, taken in connection with sensitization to the hapten diphenylcyclopropenone (DPC). The origin of the receptors is a woman aged 50 to 65 with alopecia areata. Some clones in this sample may be carry-over from other donors' samples.

This clonotype was observed a handful of times. The rearrangement uses TRBV30 and TRBJ2-6, with TRBD1 identical over 11 bases. The CDR3 is made up of 20 amino acids. Germline lookup yields CDR1 GTSNPN and CDR2 SVGIG (reference sequence). The ends lost 7 bases at V and 0 bases at J; junction bases unmatched: 17. The CDR3 sequence is CASLPGTGGPLPSGANVLTF. CDR3 nucleotide sequence: TGTGCCTCCCTTCCCGGGACAGGGGGGCCGCTCCCCTCTGGGGCCAACGTCCTGACTTTC.

This CDR3 is CASMPGTSRSPLHF. CDR3 DNA: TGTGCCAGCATGCCCGGGACGTCACGGTCACCCCTCCACTTT. The J gene is TRBJ1-6, the V gene TRBV3-1, with D possibly being TRBD1 (5 bases). Germline CDR1 reads LGHDT; CDR2 reads YNNKEL (reference sequence). The CDR3 consists of 14 residues. V lost 7 bases and J lost 10, with 17 bases in between.

This clonotype occurred a few times. This chain connects TRBV7-2 to TRBJ1-5; a possible D gene is TRBD1 (5 bases). Between the trimmed V and J ends, which lost 1 base and 7 bases, there was a span of 14 bases. This CDR3 region has 15 residues. Germline V gene lookup returns CDR1 SGHTA and CDR2 FQGNSA. The CDR3 DNA reads TGTGCCAGCAGCTTAGGGAGGGGCATGTGGCAGCCCCAGCATTTT. This gives the protein CASSLGRGMWQPQHF.

This clonotype has only a few counts. This chain connects TRBV24-1 to TRBJ2-2; 10 nucleotides match TRBD1. Germline assignment: CDR1 KGHDR and CDR2 SFDVKD. Germline trimming cut 2 bases from V and 7 bases from J; bases unmatched to any gene: 6. The CDR3 totals 16 residues. The CDR3 region is CATSDSGTGALGELFF. In DNA, the CDR3 is TGTGCCACCAGTGATTCCGGGACAGGGGCTCTCGGGGAGCTGTTTTTT.

This rearrangement joins TRBV3-1 to TRBJ1-3; weak D call: TRBD1 (5 bases). The CDR3 is made up of 16 amino acids. From germline, CDR1 is LGHDT and CDR2 YNNKEL (reference sequence). V dropped 3 bases and J dropped 0 bases, with 12 bases sitting between them. CDR3 bases: TGTGCCAGCAGCCAGGGGACTGCCTTCTCTGGAAACACCATATATTTT. Translation: CASSQGTAFSGNTIYF.

The table lists this clonotype with a few counts. This rearrangement joins TRBV10-3 to TRBJ1-5; TRBD1 aligns across 7 bases. The germline gives CDR1 ENHRY, CDR2 SYGVKD. The CDR3 has 14 residues. The V and J ends lost 3 bases and 7 bases, in that order; junction bases with no gene match: 6. The CDR3 protein is CAISERDREQPQHF. The CDR3 DNA is TGTGCCATCAGTGAAAGAGACAGGGAACAGCCCCAGCATTTT.

V gene TRBV6-1 combines with J gene TRBJ1-4; D unclear. This CDR3 is built from 16 residues. Per the germline V gene, CDR1 is MNHNS and CDR2 is SASEGT. The V end lost 7 bases, the J end lost 4 bases, and 19 bases lay between the germline ends. The CDR3 loop is CASTALSVQSNEKLFF. The CDR3 DNA reads as TGTGCCAGCACCGCCTTGTCGGTTCAAAGTAATGAAAAACTGTTTTTT.

This chain joins TRBV30 and TRBJ2-5, with D hard to call. The CDR3 extends over 12 amino acids. The V and J ends lost 2 bases and 1 base respectively, with 5 bases between them. Germline V CDR1 and CDR2: GTSNPN, SVGIG (reference sequence). CDR3 nucleotides: TGTGCCTGGAGTCGCGGCCAAGAGACCCAGTACTTC. Protein product: CAWSRGQETQYF.

In its sample, this clonotype was seen many times. This chain uses TRBV18 with TRBJ1-4; 7 bases align to TRBD1. V dropped 3 bases and J dropped 7; count of bases not matched to a gene: 5. CDR1 and CDR2 (germline): KGHSH, LQKENI. The CDR3 loop spans 14 amino acids. This CDR3 is CASSPMTGSEKLFF. CDR3 nucleotides: TGTGCCAGCTCACCGATGACAGGGAGTGAAAAACTGTTTTTT.

As concerns this clonotype: Compared with germline, one end of the junction differs, possibly owing to a read error. V is TRBV28 and J is TRBJ2-3; the D gene is possibly TRBD2 (5 bases). Germline CDR1 MDHEN, CDR2 SYDVKM. The CDR3 loop spans 16 amino acids. The CDR3 coding sequence is TGTGCCAGCAGTCCCCAATGGCGGGCCGGCACAGATATGCAGTATTTT. Its protein product is CASSPQWRAGTDMQYF.

This clonotype was found a few times. V usage is TRBV12-3 or TRBV12-4 and J usage is TRBJ2-1, with 10 bases fitting TRBD1. The V gene end was trimmed by 3 bases and the J gene end by 12 bases; junction bases not matched to a gene: 14. There are 16 residues in the CDR3. The CDR3 here is CASSFRQGAAYMGQFF. For the CDR3, the DNA is TGTGCCAGCAGTTTTCGACAGGGGGCCGCATACATGGGGCAGTTCTTC.

The genes are TRBV10-3 and TRBJ2-3; perhaps D is TRBD1 or TRBD2 (5 bases each). This CDR3 contains 14 residues. Deletions cut 4 bases from V and 0 bases from J, with 8 bases between. Looked up from germline, CDR1 is ENHRY and CDR2 is SYGVKD. For the CDR3, the DNA is TGTGCCATCAGTGTAGAGGGGAGCACAGATACGCAGTATTTT. Protein: CAISVEGSTDTQYF.

The chain uses TRBV20-1 and TRBJ1-4; 9 bases match TRBD1. The germline gives CDR1 DFQATT, CDR2 SNEGSKA (reference sequence). The V gene end was trimmed by 1 base and the J gene end by 8 bases; junction bases not matched to a gene: 11. This CDR3 comprises 16 residues. The CDR3: CSARGGQGSIGEKLFF. The CDR3 DNA reads as TGCAGTGCTAGAGGCGGACAGGGGAGTATCGGCGAAAAACTGTTTTTT.

This clonotype was found many times. V and J are TRBV9 and TRBJ2-3; perhaps TRBD2 as D (5 bases). This CDR3 is built from 13 residues. Trimming stripped 2 bases from V and 4 bases from J, with 8 bases between. The germline V gene encodes CDR1 SGDLS and CDR2 YYNGEE. The DNA of the CDR3 is TGTGCCAGCAGCGTTGAGGGAGCAGATACGCAGTATTTT. It translates to CASSVEGADTQYF.

This clonotype was observed at least ten times. This chain links TRBV7-2 with TRBJ2-7; the D gene is possibly TRBD2 (7 bases). Germline V gives CDR1 SGHTA, CDR2 FQGNSA. The ends were cut back, 4 bases at V and 9 bases at J, with 19 bases in the middle. The CDR3 is made up of 14 amino acids. CDR3 sequence reads: CASSSTAGATGQYF. The CDR3 DNA reads as TGTGCCAGCAGCTCCACGGCGGGGGCTACGGGGCAGTACTTC.

This clonotype came up many times. The V call is TRBV15, the J call TRBJ2-5, with D unclear. The germline gives CDR1 LNHNV, CDR2 YYDKDF (reference sequence). V was clipped by 5 bases and J by 1 base, with 14 bases between them. There are 15 residues in the CDR3. The CDR3 nucleotides are TGTGCCACCAGCCCTCGAACTCAGACCCAAGAGACCCAGTACTTC. Protein sequence: CATSPRTQTQETQYF.

This clonotype was detected a few times. The V gene is TRBV6-5, the J gene TRBJ2-1; maybe TRBD2 (5 bases). V was trimmed by 10 bases and J by 0 bases, leaving 10 bases between them. CDR1 MNHEY and CDR2 SVGAGI come from the germline V gene. CDR3 size: 13 residues. In DNA, the CDR3 is TGTGCCACCTTGGGGAGCTCCTACAATGAGCAGTTCTTC. This encodes CATLGSSYNEQFF.